This T cell receptor (beta chain) comes out of a study of blood T cell repertoires in COVID-19. Study summary: The samples span acute and convalescent COVID-19 from the United States, Italy and Spain. PBMCs, B-cell-depleted T cells, or T cells were the source of the cDNA or gDNA that made up the material.

The CDR3 covers 16 residues. V lost 5 bases, J lost 9 bases, and 11 bases stayed unmatched. Germline-derived CDR1 and CDR2 are SNHLY and FYNNEI. Authors' methods: Amplification from reference gene primers served as the basis for estimated nucleated cell counts. Only in-frame clones appear in the TCRdb table, and some are missing; sequencing was by immunoSEQ multiplex PCR. The V and J calls and the clone size are those of that table, but D and trimming were determined from the DNA. The sample holds a few hundred thousand clones; over 75% are singletons and the top ten take under 4.5%. This rearrangement joins TRBV2 to TRBJ2-1, with TRBD2 identical over 12 bases. Material: peripheral blood. The TCR was taken from a woman between 50 and 59 years old with active or convalescent COVID-19. CDR3 loop: CASSMYGALAGGEQFF. CDR3 DNA: TGTGCCAGCAGTATGTATGGGGCACTAGCGGGGGGTGAGCAGTTCTTC.